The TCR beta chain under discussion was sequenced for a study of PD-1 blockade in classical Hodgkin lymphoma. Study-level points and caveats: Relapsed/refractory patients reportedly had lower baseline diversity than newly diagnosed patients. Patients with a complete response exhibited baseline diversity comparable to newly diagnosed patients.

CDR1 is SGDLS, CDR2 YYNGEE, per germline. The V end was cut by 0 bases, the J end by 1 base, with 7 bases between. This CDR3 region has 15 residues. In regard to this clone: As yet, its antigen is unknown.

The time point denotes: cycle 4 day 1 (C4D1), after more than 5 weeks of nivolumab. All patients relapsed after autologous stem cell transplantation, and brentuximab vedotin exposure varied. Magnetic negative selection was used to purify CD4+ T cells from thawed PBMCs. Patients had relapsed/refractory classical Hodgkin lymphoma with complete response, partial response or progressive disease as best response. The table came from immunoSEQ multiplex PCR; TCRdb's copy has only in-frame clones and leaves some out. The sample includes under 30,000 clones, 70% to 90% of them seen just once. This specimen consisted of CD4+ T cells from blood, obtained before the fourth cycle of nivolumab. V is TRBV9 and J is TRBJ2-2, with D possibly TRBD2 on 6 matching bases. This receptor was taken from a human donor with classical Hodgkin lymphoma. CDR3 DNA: TGTGCCAGCAGCGTAGGGCGGGAGAACACCGGGGAGCTGTTTTTT. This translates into CASSVGRENTGELFF.